This is a list of T cell receptor beta chains from one sample in a study of cytomegalovirus exposure and HLA in healthy donors. Sequenced by immunoSEQ multiplex PCR; TCRdb stores in-frame clones only, minus some. The table includes under 200,000 clones, around 84% detected once. The sequencing input was PBMCs. The receptors were sampled from a woman in her 40s in good health and CMV-seronegative. Both conserved end residues are part of each CDR3. Fields, in order: V gene, J gene, D gene, clone size, CDR3 DNA, CDR3 protein. D genes are given only for firm matches. Only some rows state a clone size, as once, few, many or a class for expanded clones.

TRBV2,TRBJ1-5,TRBD1,.,TGTGCCAGCGCCAAGAGCGACAGGGTAGGCCAGCCCCAGCATTTT,CASAKSDRVGQPQHF
TRBV28,TRBJ2-5,.,.,TGTGCCACCAAATCGGGAAACCGAGAGACCCAGTACTTC,CATKSGNRETQYF
TRBV25-1,TRBJ1-1,.,.,TGTGCCAGCACTCCGGCGGGAGTCGGCACTGAAGCTTTCTTT,CASTPAGVGTEAFF
TRBV5-6,TRBJ1-2,.,few,TGTGCCAGCAGCCTCGGCGGGCAGGGGTTGGGCTACACCTTC,CASSLGGQGLGYTF
TRBV6-5,TRBJ2-7,.,.,TGTGCCAGCAGTAAAACGGAGTACGAGCAGTACTTC,CASSKTEYEQYF
TRBV28,TRBJ1-5,TRBD1,few,TGTGCCAGCAGACTTCCGGGACAGGGGGCGGACCAGCCCCAGCATTTT,CASRLPGQGADQPQHF
TRBV4-1,TRBJ1-2,TRBD1,.,TGCGCCAGCAGCCAAGAACTCAGGGGGCAGGATGGCTACACCTTC,CASSQELRGQDGYTF
TRBV11-2,TRBJ2-7,.,.,TGTGCCAGCAGCTTAGGGTCCTCGGGTGGGTACGAGCAGTACTTC,CASSLGSSGGYEQYF
TRBV7-6,TRBJ2-1,TRBD2,few,TGTGCCAGCAGCATTCTAGCGGGAAACAATGAGCAGTTCTTC,CASSILAGNNEQFF
TRBV19,TRBJ2-3,TRBD2,.,TGTGCCAGTAGCAGTAGCGGGAGAGCAGATACGCAGTATTTT,CASSSSGRADTQYF
TRBV5-1,TRBJ1-3,.,.,TGCGCCAGCAGCTTGGTCGGGGGGAGCTCTGGAAACACCATATATTTT,CASSLVGGSSGNTIYF
TRBV2,TRBJ1-1,.,.,TGTGCCAGCACCCGCGGGCGGAAAAGACAATGGAACACTGAAGCTTTCTTT,CASTRGRKRQWNTEAFF
TRBV5-1,TRBJ2-5,.,.,TGCGCCAGCAGCCCTGTAGCTAAACAAGAGACCCAGTACTTC,CASSPVAKQETQYF
TRBV9,TRBJ1-4,.,.,TGTGCCAGCAGCGTACTCACGGGGGAGGGGTCCCAACCAAAACTGTTTTTT,CASSVLTGEGSQPKLFF
TRBV15,TRBJ2-1,TRBD2,.,TGTGCCACCAGCAGAGCTCGGGGGGGCTCCTACAATGAGCAGTTCTTC,CATSRARGGSYNEQFF
TRBV5-1,TRBJ1-5,TRBD1,.,TGCGCCAGCAGCTTGGAAGGGGGCCCCGGTCAGCCCCAGCATTTT,CASSLEGGPGQPQHF
TRBV2,TRBJ1-4,.,few,TGTGCCAGCGCCGTCGGCCTCCAGGGTAATGAAAAACTGTTTTTT,CASAVGLQGNEKLFF
TRBV5-4,TRBJ2-7,.,.,TGTGCCAGCAGCCTGGGATCTGCGGCATACAACGAGCAGTACTTC,CASSLGSAAYNEQYF
TRBV18,TRBJ2-7,.,.,TGTGCCAGCTCACCATCCAACGAGCAGTACTTC,CASSPSNEQYF
TRBV5-1,TRBJ1-4,.,.,TGCGCCAGCAGCCTGACAGGTCTTAATGAAAAACTGTTTTTT,CASSLTGLNEKLFF
TRBV2,TRBJ2-1,.,.,TGTGCCAGCAGTGAAATAAGCGCGGCCTACAATGAGCAGTTCTTC,CASSEISAAYNEQFF
TRBV7-9,TRBJ1-2,.,.,TGTGCCAGCAGCTTAAACACAGGGATCTATGGCTACACCTTC,CASSLNTGIYGYTF
TRBV27,TRBJ1-3,.,.,TGTGCCAGCCTGAGTAACTCTGGAAACACCATATATTTT,CASLSNSGNTIYF
TRBV5-4,TRBJ1-2,.,.,TGTGCCAGCAGCGGATCTCGGCACAGAACTAACTATGGCTACACCTTC,CASSGSRHRTNYGYTF
TRBV10-2,TRBJ2-2,TRBD2,.,TGCGCCAGCCGACTAGCGGGAGCCTCTACCGGGGAGCTGTTTTTT,CASRLAGASTGELFF
TRBV7-6,TRBJ2-7,.,few,TGTGCCAGCAGCAGTATTACCGGGACACCCGCCGAGCAGTACTTC,CASSSITGTPAEQYF
TRBV5-4,TRBJ1-6,TRBD1,.,TGTGCCAGCAGCTTGGAGGACAGGTTGGGTTCACCCCTCCACTTT,CASSLEDRLGSPLHF
TRBV15,TRBJ2-1,TRBD1,.,TGTGCCACCAGCAGGGGACAGGGCGAATACAATGAGCAGTTCTTC,CATSRGQGEYNEQFF
TRBV7-3,TRBJ2-7,TRBD1,.,TGTGCCAGCAGCTTAAGGGGCAGGGGGCTTAGTCGGAACGAGCAGTACTTC,CASSLRGRGLSRNEQYF
TRBV29-1,TRBJ2-5,TRBD1,.,TGCAGCGTTGATGGCAGGGGGCTCGAGACCCAGTACTTC,CSVDGRGLETQYF
TRBV19,TRBJ1-3,TRBD1,.,TGTGCCAGTAGTACAGGGGACAGCTCTGGAAACACCATATATTTT,CASSTGDSSGNTIYF
TRBV5-4,TRBJ2-3,.,.,TGTGCCAGCAGCCCGGGGGGCCGGAGCACAGATACGCAGTATTTT,CASSPGGRSTDTQYF
TRBV10-2,TRBJ2-7,TRBD1,.,TGCGCCAGCAGTGAGGGGACAGAGGGCGAGCAGTACTTC,CASSEGTEGEQYF
TRBV5-1,TRBJ2-2,TRBD2,.,TGCGCCAGCAGCGTAGGACTAGTAGAAACTCCGACCGGGGAGCTGTTTTTT,CASSVGLVETPTGELFF
TRBV5-1,TRBJ1-2,TRBD1,.,TGCGCCAGCAGCCCAGGGGGCTCCTATGGCTACACCTTC,CASSPGGSYGYTF
TRBV28,TRBJ2-7,.,once,TGTGCCAGCAGTCCAAGGGGAGAGCAGTACTTC,CASSPRGEQYF
TRBV28,TRBJ1-6,TRBD1,.,TGTGCCAGCAGTCTCGTTTACAGGGGATACTATAATTCACCCCTCCACTTT,CASSLVYRGYYNSPLHF
TRBV5-1,TRBJ2-3,.,few,TGCGCCAGCAACCAGGGCACAGATACGCAGTATTTT,CASNQGTDTQYF
TRBV7-9,TRBJ2-7,.,.,TGTGCCAGCAGACCCTCTCGGGGATCTTTCTACGAGCAGTACTTC,CASRPSRGSFYEQYF